This T cell receptor (beta chain) is from a study of blood T cell repertoires in COVID-19. The protocol was immunoSEQ multiplex PCR, while the TCRdb copy is restricted to in-frame clones and leaves out a portion. The sample contains 150,000 to 200,000 clones, approximately 90% of which appear only once. This CDR3 comprises 18 residues. Germline loops: CDR1 MGHRA, CDR2 YSYEKL. V lost 1 base, J lost 3 bases, and 16 bases lay in between. The genes are TRBV4-1 and TRBJ1-6, with D perhaps matching TRBD1 (6 bases). Sequencing was performed on peripheral blood. This TCR was recovered from a woman aged 55-70 years who had recovered from COVID-19. CDR3 sequence: CASSQGLGDRLYNSPLHF. The CDR3 nucleotides read TGCGCCAGCAGCCAAGGCCTCGGTGACAGGCTCTATAATTCACCCCTCCACTTT.